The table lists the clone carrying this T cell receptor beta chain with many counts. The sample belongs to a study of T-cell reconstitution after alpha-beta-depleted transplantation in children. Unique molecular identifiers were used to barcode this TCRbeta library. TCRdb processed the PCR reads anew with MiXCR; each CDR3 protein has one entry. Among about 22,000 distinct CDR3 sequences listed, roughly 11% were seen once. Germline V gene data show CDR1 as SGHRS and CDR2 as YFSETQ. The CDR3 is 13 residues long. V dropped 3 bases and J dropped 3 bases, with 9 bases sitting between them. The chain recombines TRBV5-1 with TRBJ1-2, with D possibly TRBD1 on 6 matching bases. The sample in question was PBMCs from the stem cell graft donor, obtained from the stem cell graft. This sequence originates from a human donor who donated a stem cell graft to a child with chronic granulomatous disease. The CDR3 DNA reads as TGCGCCAGCAGCTCGGACAGTTACTATGGCTACACCTTC. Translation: CASSSDSYYGYTF.